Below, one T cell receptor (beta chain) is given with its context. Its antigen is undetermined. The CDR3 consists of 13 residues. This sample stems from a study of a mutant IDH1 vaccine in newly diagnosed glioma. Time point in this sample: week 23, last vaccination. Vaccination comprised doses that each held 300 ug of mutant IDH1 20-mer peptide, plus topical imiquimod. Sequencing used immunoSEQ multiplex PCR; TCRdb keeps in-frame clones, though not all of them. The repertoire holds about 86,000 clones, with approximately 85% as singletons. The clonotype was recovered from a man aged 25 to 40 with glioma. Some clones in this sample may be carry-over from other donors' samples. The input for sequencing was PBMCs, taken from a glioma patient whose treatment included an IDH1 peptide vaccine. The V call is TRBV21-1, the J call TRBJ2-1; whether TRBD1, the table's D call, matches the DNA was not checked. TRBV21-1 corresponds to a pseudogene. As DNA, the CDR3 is TGTGCCAGCAGCAAAGGGACAGACAATGAGCAGTTCTTC. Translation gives CASSKGTDNEQFF.